One sample yielded the 27 T cell receptor beta chains listed below, sequenced in a study of T cell changes during pregnancy in multiple sclerosis. Produced via immunoSEQ multiplex PCR; TCRdb's table is partial and in-frame only. Among about 62,000 clones listed, over 80% were seen once. This specimen consisted of peripheral blood, obtained in the second trimester of pregnancy. These receptors came from a female donor in good health, enrolled as a control in a pregnancy study.

The chain is built from TRBV20-1 and TRBJ2-1; a weak D match, TRBD2 (5 bases). V was clipped by 4 bases and J by 10 bases, with 11 bases between them. The germline V gene has CDR1 DFQATT and CDR2 SNEGSKA (reference sequence). CDR3 length: 11 residues. The CDR3 reads CSAKLVREQFF. CDR3 in DNA: TGCAGTGCTAAACTAGTTCGGGAGCAGTTCTTC.

This clone appeared once. This chain connects TRBV7-2 to TRBJ1-2, with 8 nucleotides matching TRBD1. The CDR3 is 13 amino acids. Germline CDR1 and CDR2: SGHTA and FQGNSA. V lost 5 bases to trimming and J lost 4 bases; unmatched junction nucleotides: 3. CDR3 region: CASSPGQGYGYTF. The DNA for the CDR3 is TGTGCCAGCAGCCCAGGACAGGGCTATGGCTACACCTTC.

The V and J genes are TRBV18 and TRBJ2-2, with a tentative D call TRBD2 (5 bases). This CDR3 is 15 amino acids long. Trimming removed 6 bases at V and 0 bases at J, with 11 bases between. Germline loops: CDR1 KGHSH, CDR2 LQKENI. CDR3 DNA sequence: TGTGCCAGCTCGGGAGAAGGGACGAACACCGGGGAGCTGTTTTTT. Protein: CASSGEGTNTGELFF.

The chain has TRBV7-9 and TRBJ2-1, with 12 nucleotides matching TRBD2. The CDR3 has 16 residues. Germline V lookup: CDR1 SEHNR, CDR2 FQNEAQ (reference sequence). The ends lost 5 bases at V and 3 bases at J; junction bases unmatched: 5. The CDR3, as DNA: TGTGCCAGCAGCCCACTAGCGGGGGGCAACTACAATGAGCAGTTCTTC. It is translated as CASSPLAGGNYNEQFF.

The gene calls are TRBV30 and TRBJ2-7; 11 bases are a match to TRBD1. V was pared by 2 bases and J by 4 bases, with 7 bases of the junction left unmatched. CDR3 length: 15 residues. Germline CDR1 reads GTSNPN; CDR2 reads SVGIG (reference sequence). The CDR3 reads CAWSKGTGGDYEQYF. The CDR3 bases are TGTGCCTGGAGTAAGGGGACAGGGGGGGATTACGAGCAGTACTTC.

The chain uses TRBV18 and TRBJ2-5, with D hard to call. There are 11 residues in the CDR3. V was shortened by 4 bases and J by 2 bases, with 2 bases between the two germline ends. CDR1 and CDR2 from the germline V gene are KGHSH and LQKENI. The CDR3 protein is CASSLQETQYF. CDR3 sequence (DNA): TGTGCCAGCTCACTACAAGAGACCCAGTACTTC.

The rearrangement uses TRBV2 and TRBJ2-1, with D uncertain. Germline V gives CDR1 SNHLY, CDR2 FYNNEI. Trimming stripped 7 bases from V and 8 bases from J, with 12 bases between. CDR3 length: 12 residues. CDR3 sequence reads: CASNSVFHEQFF. DNA of the CDR3: TGTGCCAGCAACTCTGTCTTCCATGAGCAGTTCTTC.

This chain joins TRBV28 and TRBJ2-5; 10 nucleotides line up with TRBD2. CDR3 length: 16 amino acids. J gave up 4 bases and V 3 bases, and 8 bases lay outside the gene matches. CDR1 and CDR2 from the germline V gene are MDHEN and SYDVKM. The DNA for the CDR3 is TGTGCCAGCAGTTTTGGGCTAGCGGGAGCCGTAGAGACCCAGTACTTC. Its protein is CASSFGLAGAVETQYF.

The J gene is TRBJ1-2, the V gene TRBV14; tentative D call: TRBD1 (5 bases). CDR1 is SGHDN and CDR2 is FVKESK in the germline V gene. The CDR3 extends over 15 amino acids. V was cut by 1 base and J by 2 bases, with 11 bases left in between. This CDR3 reads CASSQGDSLNYGYTF. In DNA form, the CDR3 reads TGTGCCAGCAGCCAAGGAGACAGCTTGAACTATGGCTACACCTTC.

The V and J genes are TRBV5-1 and TRBJ2-7; D may be TRBD2 (6 bases). The germline gives CDR1 SGHRS, CDR2 YFSETQ. V lost 3 bases and J 4 bases, leaving 8 bases between the germline ends. CDR3 length: 12 amino acids. The CDR3 reads CASSSGGYEQYF. CDR3 bases: TGCGCCAGCAGCTCCGGGGGATACGAGCAGTACTTC. Using reference TRBV5-1 and TRBJ2-7 for the parts outside the CDR3, the full variable domain is KAGVTQTPRYLIKTRGQQVTLSCSPISGHRSVSWYQQTPGQGLQFLFEYFSETQRNKGNFPGRFSGRQFSNSRSEMNVSTLELGDSALYLCASSSGGYEQYFGPGTRLTVT.

CDR3 sequence: CASSLALYSYEQYF. The CDR3 DNA sequence: TGTGCCAGCAGCTTGGCCTTGTACAGCTACGAGCAGTACTTC. This rearrangement joins TRBV5-5 to TRBJ2-7; no reliable D call. Germline-derived CDR1 and CDR2 are SGHKS and YYEKEE (reference sequence). V lost 0 bases and J lost 3, with 10 bases in between. This CDR3 comprises 14 residues.

The rearrangement joins TRBV30 to TRBJ1-6; 7 bases fit TRBD1. The CDR3 has 13 residues. Per germline, CDR1 GTSNPN and CDR2 SVGIG (reference sequence). The J segment lost 10 bases and the V segment lost 6 bases, leaving 9 bases of the junction unmatched. CDR3 coding DNA: TGTGCCTGTCAGGACAGGTATGGGTCACCCCTCCACTTT. It specifies CACQDRYGSPLHF.

The chain couples TRBV30 to TRBJ2-1, with 9 bases identical to TRBD2. This CDR3 has 14 residues. Looked up from germline, CDR1 is GTSNPN and CDR2 is SVGIG (reference sequence). With 2 bases clipped from V and 2 bases from J, the junction kept 1 base outside the gene matches. The CDR3 DNA is TGTGCCTGGAGTAGCGGGGGGACCTACAATGAGCAGTTCTTC. Translation gives CAWSSGGTYNEQFF.

The chain uses TRBV11-2 and TRBJ2-7, with D possibly matching TRBD1 (6 bases). V was clipped by 4 bases and J by 4 bases, with 14 bases between them. Germline CDR1 SGHAT, CDR2 FQNNGV. The CDR3 is made up of 14 amino acids. This chain's CDR3 is CASSSNRVPYEQYF. In DNA form, the CDR3 reads TGTGCCAGCAGCTCTAACAGGGTCCCTTACGAGCAGTACTTC.

This chain connects TRBV9 to TRBJ2-2; 8 bases fit TRBD1. Germline CDR1 SGDLS, CDR2 YYNGEE. The CDR3 consists of 17 residues. J gave up 5 bases and V 0 bases, and 9 bases lay outside the gene matches. The CDR3 DNA reads as TGTGCCAGCAGCGTAGCTCACGCAGGGGGCTGGACCGGGGAGCTGTTTTTT. Its translation is CASSVAHAGGWTGELFF. The full variable domain, rest sourced from reference TRBV9 and TRBJ2-2, is DSGVTQTPKHLITATGQRVTLRCSPRSGDLSVYWYQQSLDQGLQFLIQYYNGEERAKGNILERFSAQQFPDLHSELNLSSLELGDSALYFCASSVAHAGGWTGELFFGEGSRLTVL.

The J gene is TRBJ2-3, the V gene TRBV27; D may be TRBD1 (5 bases). Germline CDR1 is MNHEY and CDR2 is SMNVEV (reference sequence). The CDR3 has 13 residues. Between the trimmed V and J ends, which lost 5 bases and 10 bases, there was a span of 16 bases. The CDR3 is CASSMIRVGAQYF. CDR3 DNA sequence: TGTGCCAGCAGTATGATCAGGGTAGGAGCGCAGTATTTT.

The J gene is TRBJ2-1, the V gene TRBV9; TRBD2 aligns across 7 bases. From germline, CDR1 is SGDLS and CDR2 YYNGEE. This CDR3 region has 15 residues. After removal of 4 bases from V and 8 bases from J, the junction contained 12 bases not matched to a gene. DNA for the CDR3: TGTGCCAGCAGCCCCCCTAGCGGCCGGGGAGATGAGCAGTTCTTC. Its protein is CASSPPSGRGDEQFF.

The gene calls are TRBV11-3 and TRBJ2-3; no firm D call. Germline CDR1 SGHNT, CDR2 YENEEA. The CDR3 consists of 14 residues. With 1 base removed from V and 1 base from J, the gap between germline ends came to 6 bases. DNA for the CDR3: TGTGCCAGCAGCTTAGGGCTAGGCACAGATACGCAGTATTTT. Protein product: CASSLGLGTDTQYF.

The V gene is TRBV30, the J gene TRBJ2-7; the D gene is possibly TRBD2 (7 bases). CDR1 GTSNPN and CDR2 SVGIG come from the germline V gene (reference sequence). The V end was cut by 4 bases, the J end by 2 bases, with 18 bases between. The CDR3 is 15 residues long. CDR3 bases: TGTGCCTGGATGGGAGGGGGGGACGGCACCTACGAGCAGTACTTC. This gives the protein CAWMGGGDGTYEQYF. The full variable domain, its missing parts supplied by reference TRBV30 and TRBJ2-7, is SQTIHQWPATLVQPVGSPLSLECTVEGTSNPNLYWYRQAAGRGLQLLFYSVGIGQISSEVPQNLSASRPQDRQFILSSKKLLLSDSGFYLCAWMGGGDGTYEQYFGPGTRLTVT.

This chain uses TRBV7-8 with TRBJ2-1; 10 positions match TRBD1. The germline V gene encodes CDR1 SGHVS and CDR2 FQNEAQ. The V segment lost 5 bases and the J segment 7 bases; nucleotides outside the gene matches: 2. The CDR3 spans 13 residues. CDR3 DNA: TGTGCCAGCAGCCGGACAGGGGGAAATGAGCAGTTCTTC. Translating gives CASSRTGGNEQFF.

The chain combines TRBV7-3 with TRBJ2-7; 8 bases line up with TRBD1. J lost 6 bases, V lost 5 bases, and 3 bases had no gene match. CDR1 and CDR2 from the germline V gene are SGHTA and FQGTGA. This CDR3 spans 12 amino acids. The CDR3 DNA reads TGTGCCAGCAGCCCTGGACAGGGCGAGCAGTACTTC. Its translation is CASSPGQGEQYF.

The gene calls are TRBV27 and TRBJ1-4; D unclear. The germline V and J ends were trimmed by 6 bases and 7 bases, with 18 bases remaining between them. The germline CDR1 and CDR2 sequences are MNHEY and SMNVEV (reference sequence). The CDR3 is made up of 15 amino acids. The CDR3 DNA reads as TGTGCCAGCAGGGCGATCGATGAGGATCGTGAAAAACTGTTTTTT. It yields the protein CASRAIDEDREKLFF.

This clone was counted a single time. The V and J genes are TRBV6-5 and TRBJ2-7, with a weak D call TRBD1 (6 bases). V lost 6 bases and J 3 bases, leaving 18 bases between the germline ends. The CDR3 covers 15 residues. Per the germline V gene, CDR1 is MNHEY and CDR2 is SVGAGI. CDR3 bases: TGTGCCAGCAGGCGCTCCGGGACAATAATCTACGAGCAGTACTTC. Translating gives CASRRSGTIIYEQYF.

This clone was observed a handful of times. The chain is built from TRBV5-1 and TRBJ2-2; D might be TRBD1 (6 bases). Germline assignment: CDR1 SGHRS and CDR2 YFSETQ. The CDR3 is made up of 13 amino acids. V lost 5 bases and J 1 base, leaving 6 bases between the germline ends. The CDR3 here is CASRDRNTGELFF. The DNA of the CDR3 is TGCGCCAGCAGGGACAGGAACACCGGGGAGCTGTTTTTT.

The J gene is TRBJ2-3, the V gene TRBV6-1; the D gene is possibly TRBD2 (6 bases). CDR1 and CDR2 (germline): MNHNS, SASEGT. The V end lost 2 bases, the J end lost 6 bases, and 12 bases lay between the germline ends. The CDR3 runs 14 residues. The CDR3 DNA follows: TGTGCCAGCAGTGAAAGATGGAGGGGCGATACGCAGTATTTT. It specifies CASSERWRGDTQYF.

The V gene is TRBV30, the J gene TRBJ2-1; D is unclear. V lost 3 bases, J lost 7 bases, and 10 bases lay in between. Germline values: CDR1 GTSNPN, CDR2 SVGIG (reference sequence). CDR3 length: 12 amino acids. For the CDR3, the DNA is TGTGCCTGGAGCCCCCCTGTGAATGAGCAGTTCTTC. This sequence encodes CAWSPPVNEQFF.

V gene TRBV4-1 combines with J gene TRBJ2-1; a weak D match, TRBD1 (6 bases). V lost 4 bases, J lost 0 bases, and 19 bases lay in between. The germline V gene has CDR1 MGHRA and CDR2 YSYEKL. This CDR3 has 18 amino acids. DNA of the CDR3: TGCGCCAGCAGCCGCTTATCGTCAGGGGAAGACTCCTACAATGAGCAGTTCTTC. It yields the protein CASSRLSSGEDSYNEQFF.